This T cell receptor beta chain was captured in a study of persistence of HIV-infected CD4 T cells. Study-level information: Isolated cells were CMV- and HIV-1 Gag-responding CD4+ T cells. Up to 180 mL blood was drawn at multiple time points; a couple of donors had single-time leukapheresis.

The CDR3 totals 13 residues. Germline assignment: CDR1 SGHTA and CDR2 FQGTGA. V dropped 4 bases and J dropped 1 base, with 7 bases sitting between them. This was the immunoSEQ version 4 assay in survey mode. Sequenced by immunoSEQ multiplex PCR; TCRdb stores in-frame clones only, minus some. The data contain about 37,000 clones, 75% to 90% of them singletons. Overall study results and limits: TCRbeta richness was lower in CMV- and Gag-responding cells than in anti-CD3/anti-CD28-responding cells.

Stimulation used 8 to 10 ug/mL lysate from CMV-infected fibroblasts. Memory cells lacking CD40L and CD69 with high CD45RO were sorted. For around 17 hours, CD8-depleted PBMCs received anti-CD28/CD49d costimulation, a CD40-blocking antibody and enfuvirtide. With respect to this clone: Its specificity is not known.

The gene calls are TRBV7-3 and TRBJ1-1, with D hard to call. This TCR was sampled from an adult man with HIV who was CMV-seropositive. Sequenced here: CD4+ T cells sorted from PBMCs after roughly 20-hour stimulation, sampled from a patient who received antiretroviral therapy. CDR3 bases: TGTGCCAGCAGCTCGACAAGGAACACTGAAGCTTTCTTT. Translated, it gives CASSSTRNTEAFF.